The present T cell receptor (beta chain) was sequenced within a study of control samples from healthy donors and cancer patients. Sequencing was performed with immunoSEQ multiplex PCR; in TCRdb, only in-frame clones are kept and a portion is missing. Of 45,000 or so clones in the sample, 85% to 95% were seen once. The sequenced sample was PBMCs. This receptor was identified in a woman aged 40 to 50 with head and neck cancer.

CDR3 bases: TGTGCCAGTAGTACCCCGGCAGGGATGAACACTGAAGCTTTCTTT. Amino acids: CASSTPAGMNTEAFF. V is TRBV19 and J is TRBJ1-1; a possible D gene is TRBD1 (5 bases). CDR3 size: 15 residues. V was cut by 4 bases and J by 0 bases, with 12 bases left in between. Looked up from germline, CDR1 is LNHDA and CDR2 is SQIVND (reference sequence).